These 17 T cell receptor beta chains were all obtained from the same sample, sequenced in a study of CD4 T cells in relation to SARS-CoV-2 and coronaviruses. The table came from immunoSEQ multiplex PCR; TCRdb's copy has only in-frame clones and leaves some out. The data hold tens of thousands of clones, with approximately 94% observed a single time. Unexposed donor CD4+ T cells date from about 2010-2019, before the COVID-19 pandemic. The sample consisted of naive CD4+ T cells from PBMCs. Documented subset: naive CD4+ T cells isolated by negative enrichment. These TCRs come from a human donor in good health.

The rearrangement links TRBV20-1 to TRBJ2-4; D gene ambiguous. V gave up 6 bases and J gave up 4 bases, with 7 bases separating them. This CDR3 is 11 amino acids long. Germline CDR1 is DFQATT and CDR2 is SNEGSKA (reference sequence). This CDR3 reads CSAGPKNIQYF. CDR3 nucleotides: TGCAGTGCCGGGCCTAAAAACATTCAGTACTTC.

V gene TRBV5-8 combines with J gene TRBJ1-2, with 9 nucleotides matching TRBD1. The germline CDR1 and CDR2 sequences are SGHTS and YDEGEE. The CDR3 is 14 residues long. V gave up 4 bases and J gave up 7 bases; unmatched junction bases: 8. CDR3 DNA: TGTGCCAGCAGCAGCGGACAGGGGACGGGTGGCTACACCTTC. The encoded protein is CASSSGQGTGGYTF.

The rearrangement uses TRBV20-1 and TRBJ2-7; 9 bases are a match to TRBD2. This CDR3 is 13 amino acids long. Germline values: CDR1 DFQATT, CDR2 SNEGSKA (reference sequence). V shed 3 bases, J shed 4 bases, and the junction held 4 bases outside the gene matches. CDR3 DNA sequence: TGCAGTGCTAGTGGCGGGAGGGATTACGAGCAGTACTTC. Residues: CSASGGRDYEQYF.

This chain links TRBV10-3 with TRBJ1-2, with TRBD1 as a possible D gene (6 bases). Germline V gives CDR1 ENHRY, CDR2 SYGVKD. The V end lost 4 bases, the J end lost 4 bases, and 10 bases lay between the germline ends. The CDR3 extends over 13 amino acids. CDR3 DNA sequence: TGTGCCATCAGTGTACAGGGAGGCTATGGCTACACCTTC. It codes for CAISVQGGYGYTF.

V and J are TRBV28 and TRBJ1-1; no reliable D call. The CDR3 length is 13 residues. V dropped 2 bases and J dropped 4 bases, with 8 bases sitting between them. Germline loops: CDR1 MDHEN, CDR2 SYDVKM. Written as DNA, the CDR3 is TGTGCCAGCAGTTTACCCCGGGGCACTGAAGCTTTCTTT. This translates into CASSLPRGTEAFF.

The chain uses TRBV18 and TRBJ1-4; no definite D call. The CDR3 spans 11 residues. V was clipped by 2 bases and J by 8 bases, with 3 bases between them. Germline-derived CDR1 and CDR2 are KGHSH and LQKENI. CDR3 amino acids: CASSPGEKLFF. The CDR3 region has the DNA TGTGCCAGCTCACCAGGGGAAAAACTGTTTTTT.

This chain joins TRBV24-1 and TRBJ2-7, with 7 bases that match TRBD2. The CDR3 sequence is 13 residues long. Germline trimming cut 6 bases from V and 2 bases from J; bases unmatched to any gene: 3. CDR1 KGHDR and CDR2 SFDVKD come from the germline V gene. The CDR3 nucleotides are TGTGCCACCAGTAAAGCGGGAACCTACGAGCAGTACTTC. This translates into CATSKAGTYEQYF.

This chain joins TRBV5-5 and TRBJ1-4, with D possibly TRBD1 on 6 matching bases. Trimming removed 3 bases at V and 4 bases at J, with 16 bases between. The CDR3 totals 16 residues. Germline CDR1 reads SGHKS; CDR2 reads YYEKEE (reference sequence). CDR3 loop: CASSYLGQSDNEKLFF. CDR3 in DNA: TGTGCCAGCAGCTACCTAGGACAGAGTGATAATGAAAAACTGTTTTTT.

The CDR3 bases are TGTGCCAGCAAAGGACTAGCGGGAGTTCCCCCAGGGAATGAGCAGTTCTTC. It yields the protein CASKGLAGVPPGNEQFF. This sequence joins TRBV28 and TRBJ2-1, with 13 bases that match TRBD2. Germline CDR1 and CDR2: MDHEN and SYDVKM. The CDR3 covers 17 residues. V lost 7 bases and J lost 7; bases outside the gene matches: 13.

The chain joins TRBV27 to TRBJ2-7, with D possibly TRBD1 on 6 matching bases. Germline CDR1 is MNHEY and CDR2 is SMNVEV (reference sequence). Trimming took off 4 bases at V and 2 bases at J, with 18 bases between the two ends. CDR3 length: 16 residues. CDR3 sequence (DNA): TGTGCCAGCAGTTCCCGACTTAGGACAGTTACCTACGAGCAGTACTTC. Translating it yields CASSSRLRTVTYEQYF.

The gene calls are TRBV27 and TRBJ2-2; tentatively, D is TRBD1 or TRBD2 (5 bases each). Deletions cut 5 bases from V and 1 base from J, with 14 bases between. The germline V gene has CDR1 MNHEY and CDR2 SMNVEV (reference sequence). This CDR3 comprises 16 residues. The CDR3 DNA is TGTGCCAGCAGTCTTGGCCGGGACGGGAACACCGGGGAGCTGTTTTTT. Its protein is CASSLGRDGNTGELFF.

V gene TRBV27 combines with J gene TRBJ2-7; a possible D gene is TRBD2 (6 bases). The germline V gene has CDR1 MNHEY and CDR2 SMNVEV (reference sequence). Trimming removed 5 bases at V and 2 bases at J, with 16 bases between. CDR3 length: 15 amino acids. CDR3 amino acids: CASSPAGRTAYEQYF. The CDR3 bases are TGTGCCAGCAGTCCTGCGGGGCGGACCGCCTACGAGCAGTACTTC.

The chain joins TRBV18 to TRBJ2-1; 7 bases match TRBD1. The CDR3 runs 14 residues. Germline V lookup: CDR1 KGHSH, CDR2 LQKENI. J gave up 7 bases and V 2 bases, and 5 bases lay outside the gene matches. DNA for the CDR3: TGTGCCAGCTCACCAGTGACAGGGTGGAATGAGCAGTTCTTC. As protein: CASSPVTGWNEQFF.

This clone was recorded a few times. The chain recombines TRBV5-1 with TRBJ1-6, with D possibly being TRBD1 (5 bases). Trimming took 4 bases from V and 5 from J, leaving 16 bases between them. The CDR3 has 16 amino acids. Germline V CDR1 and CDR2: SGHRS, YFSETQ. CDR3 DNA sequence: TGCGCCAGCAGCCCAGGCCCGAGGACAAATAATTCACCCCTCCACTTT. Its translation: CASSPGPRTNNSPLHF.

This clone was recorded once. V and J are TRBV19 and TRBJ1-5; D is uncertain. The CDR3 runs 17 residues. V was clipped by 4 bases and J by 7 bases, with 23 bases between them. From germline, CDR1 is LNHDA and CDR2 SQIVND (reference sequence). The CDR3 DNA reads as TGTGCCAGTAGTACCCGGGTTGCGGGCGCGAAAGGGCAGCCCCAGCATTTT. This translates into CASSTRVAGAKGQPQHF. The full variable domain, its missing parts supplied by reference TRBV19 and TRBJ1-5, is DGGITQSPKYLFRKEGQNVTLSCEQNLNHDAMYWYRQDPGQGLRLIYYSQIVNDFQKGDIAEGYSVSREKKESFPLTVTSAQKNPTAFYLCASSTRVAGAKGQPQHFGDGTRLSIL.

The chain joins TRBV5-1 to TRBJ2-3, with 13 positions matching TRBD2. CDR1 is SGHRS and CDR2 is YFSETQ in the germline V gene. The CDR3 is 16 residues long. Losses at the gene ends were 3 bases for V and 7 bases for J; bases not matched to a gene: 8. This CDR3 reads CASSSGGTSGANTQYF. As DNA, the CDR3 is TGCGCCAGCAGCTCGGGAGGGACTAGCGGGGCAAATACGCAGTATTTT.

The rearrangement links TRBV7-9 to TRBJ2-7; D is uncertain. The germline CDR1 and CDR2 sequences are SEHNR and FQNEAQ (reference sequence). V lost 6 bases and J 3 bases, leaving 18 bases between the germline ends. The CDR3 has 15 amino acids. CDR3 sequence (DNA): TGTGCCAGCAGTCCAGGCCAGTTTGAAAGCTACGAGCAGTACTTC. Its protein is CASSPGQFESYEQYF. Full variable domain (outside the CDR3, taken from reference TRBV7-9 and TRBJ2-7): DTGVSQNPRHKITKRGQNVTFRCDPISEHNRLYWYRQTLGQGPEFLTYFQNEAQLEKSRLLSDRFSAERPKGSFSTLEIQRTEQGDSAMYLCASSPGQFESYEQYFGPGTRLTVT.